A selection of T cell receptor beta chains follows, all from one sample in a study of T cell repertoires in cytomegalovirus infection. TCRdb redid the calling of the reads with MiXCR, one entry per CDR3 protein. The sample shows under 300,000 distinct CDR3 sequences, 17% of them seen only once. Sequencing was carried out using CD8+ T cells from PBMCs. The receptors originated from a human donor in good health (CMV status not recorded). Some clones in this sample may be carry-over from other donors' samples. Each CDR3 is given with its conserved first and last residue. D genes are given only for firm matches. Expanded clones are given a class, and other clones once, few, many or no size at all.

TRBV25-1	TRBJ2-1	few	17	TRBD1	TGTGCCAGCAGTGAATATTTCGCAGGGGGTTCCTACAATGAGCAGTTCTTC	CASSEYFAGGSYNEQFF
TRBV7-8	TRBJ2-3	many	16	.	TGTGCCAGCAGCCGCCAACTGGGGGCAGACACAGATACGCAGTATTTT	CASSRQLGADTDTQYF
TRBV7-9	TRBJ1-5	many	17	TRBD1	TGTGCCAGCAGCGCACAACAGACAGGGTCAATGGATCAGCCCCAGCATTTT	CASSAQQTGSMDQPQHF
TRBV7-2	TRBJ2-1	many	13	.	TGTGCCAGCAGCTCTCAGCGGTACAATGAGCAGTTCTTC	CASSSQRYNEQFF
TRBV24-1	TRBJ2-2	.	14	.	TGTGCCACCAGTCGGGCCAGGGAAACCGGGGAGCTGTTTTTT	CATSRARETGELFF
TRBV7-9	TRBJ2-7	.	15	.	TGTGCCAGCAGCTCCCCGACAGGGACTTCCTACGAGCAGTACTTC	CASSSPTGTSYEQYF
TRBV7-8	TRBJ2-7	many	13	.	TGTGCCAGCAGCTTATTGGGCAGGGGCGAGCAGTACTTC	CASSLLGRGEQYF
TRBV7-6	TRBJ2-5	few	14	.	TGTGCCAGCAGCTTACGGGGGCCTGGGGAGACCCAGTACTTC	CASSLRGPGETQYF
TRBV29-1	TRBJ2-2	.	12	.	TGCAGCGTTCAGGGTAGAGCCGGGGAGCTGTTTTTT	CSVQGRAGELFF
TRBV9	TRBJ2-1	.	19	.	TGTGCCAGCAGCGCCCGGGTTGGACAGTCCCCTAGCTCCTACAATGAGCAGTTCTTC	CASSARVGQSPSSYNEQFF
TRBV7-9	TRBJ2-5	few	18	TRBD2	TGTGCCAGCAGCGCGACGGTCGCGGGGGGAACAGTCCAAGAGACCCAGTACTTC	CASSATVAGGTVQETQYF
TRBV9	TRBJ1-2	.	15	TRBD1	TGTGCCAGCAGCGTGGGGCAAACAGGGGGCTATGGCTACACCTTC	CASSVGQTGGYGYTF
TRBV11-3	TRBJ2-7	many	14	TRBD1	TGTGCCAGCAGCCCGGGGGACAGGGGTCACGAGCAGTACTTC	CASSPGDRGHEQYF
TRBV12-3/TRBV12-4	TRBJ2-2	few	15	.	TGTGCCAGCAGACCGGGACGAATAAACACCGGGGAGCTGTTTTTT	CASRPGRINTGELFF
TRBV4-1	TRBJ2-7	.	13	TRBD1	TGCGCCAGCAGCCAACCAGGGGGAAGGGAGCAGTACTTC	CASSQPGGREQYF
TRBV7-6	TRBJ2-3	many	18	.	TGTGCCAGCAGCTTGCGCTCCTCCCGGGTGTCTAGCACAGATACGCAGTATTTT	CASSLRSSRVSSTDTQYF
TRBV7-2	TRBJ2-3	many	16	TRBD2	TGTGCCAGCAGCCGGGGAGCGGGGCAGGGCACAGATACGCAGTATTTT	CASSRGAGQGTDTQYF
TRBV5-1	TRBJ2-1	.	16	.	TGCGCCAGCAGCTTTGGGGACGCAGGAATTCGGGATGAGCAGTTCTTC	CASSFGDAGIRDEQFF
TRBV19	TRBJ2-3	.	14	.	TGTGCCAGTAGTATAGAGGAGGGTCCAGATACGCAGTATTTT	CASSIEEGPDTQYF
TRBV27	TRBJ2-5	few	16	TRBD2	TGTGCCAGCAGTTACATAGCGGGGGAGGACCAAGAGACCCAGTACTTC	CASSYIAGEDQETQYF
TRBV29-1	TRBJ2-7	.	16	TRBD1	TGCAGCGTTGAACAGACGGACAGGGCGGACTCCTACGAGCAGTACTTC	CSVEQTDRADSYEQYF
TRBV7-9	TRBJ2-1	.	18	.	TGTGCCAGCAGCCGCCTCTGGGGGCCCCTCATCCCCTACAATGAGCAGTTCTTC	CASSRLWGPLIPYNEQFF
TRBV27	TRBJ1-5	.	15	.	TGTGCCAGCAGTGGCGGGACACTGAGCAATCAGCCCCAGCATTTT	CASSGGTLSNQPQHF
TRBV7-8	TRBJ2-1	few	11	.	TGTGCCAGCAGCCCGGGGACTTATCAGTTCTTC	CASSPGTYQFF
TRBV11-3	TRBJ1-5	.	16	.	TGTGCCAGCAGCTACGAAAACAGGGTGGGGAATCAGCCCCAGCATTTT	CASSYENRVGNQPQHF
TRBV7-8	TRBJ2-1	few	21	TRBD2	TGTGCCAGCAGCCAATCCCCGCCGCTACTCTTCACTAGCGGGGGGGCACATGAGCAGTTCTTC	CASSQSPPLLFTSGGAHEQFF
TRBV7-9	TRBJ1-3	many	17	.	TGTGCCAGCAGCTTGTGGTCAGACATGAGCTCTGGAAACACCATATATTTT	CASSLWSDMSSGNTIYF
TRBV12-5	TRBJ1-5	.	14	.	TGTGCTAGTGGTTCACAAGGGGGCAATCAGCCCCAGCATTTT	CASGSQGGNQPQHF
TRBV2	TRBJ2-6	.	16	TRBD2	TGTGCCAGCAGTGCGCCGGGGGGCTCTGGGGCCAACGTCCTGACTTTC	CASSAPGGSGANVLTF
TRBV28	TRBJ1-5	.	15	TRBD1	TGTGCCAGCGGGACGACAGGGAATAGCAATCAGCCCCAGCATTTT	CASGTTGNSNQPQHF
TRBV12-3/TRBV12-4	TRBJ1-2	many	12	.	TGTGCCAGCAGTGCGAGAGGGTCTGGCTACACCTTC	CASSARGSGYTF
TRBV28	TRBJ1-4	many	14	.	TGTGCCAGCAACCCGGGACGGCGGCGTGAAAAACTGTTTTTT	CASNPGRRREKLFF
TRBV7-2	TRBJ1-1	many	15	.	TGTGCCAGCAGCTCCACTACCGGACTGAACACTGAAGCTTTCTTT	CASSSTTGLNTEAFF
TRBV6-6	TRBJ2-7	.	15	.	TGTGCCAGCAGTTACTCGAGACAGGAGGCTGGCGAGCAGTACTTC	CASSYSRQEAGEQYF
TRBV6-2/TRBV6-3	TRBJ2-1	.	17	TRBD2	TGTGCCAGCAGTTACGGGGGACTAGCGAGGGTTAGGGATGAGCAGTTCTTC	CASSYGGLARVRDEQFF
TRBV4-1	TRBJ2-1	many	15	.	TGCGCCAGCAGCCAAACCTCGGGACAAGACAATGAGCAGTTCTTC	CASSQTSGQDNEQFF
TRBV7-2	TRBJ2-7	many	18	.	TGTGCCAGCAGCTTAGGCGGTATCGGTACCGTTTACTCCTACGAGCAGTACTTC	CASSLGGIGTVYSYEQYF
TRBV7-8	TRBJ1-5	many	16	TRBD1	TGTGCCAGCAGCTTCGGGACAGTTTATAGCAATCAGCCCCAGCATTTT	CASSFGTVYSNQPQHF
TRBV7-2	TRBJ2-7	many	15	.	TGTGCCAGCAGCTTCGGGCTGGGATTCTCCTACGAGCAGTACTTC	CASSFGLGFSYEQYF
TRBV28	TRBJ1-2	.	15	.	TGTGCCAGCAGACCCAGGAGGGGAGCTAACTATGGCTACACCTTC	CASRPRRGANYGYTF
TRBV14	TRBJ2-1	.	16	.	TGTGCCAGCAGCCAAGATTGGGATGGGTCCTACAATGAGCAGTTCTTC	CASSQDWDGSYNEQFF
TRBV28	TRBJ1-5	many	17	.	TGTGCCAGCAGCCGGCCTTTACAGGTGATTGGCAATCAGCCCCAGCATTTT	CASSRPLQVIGNQPQHF
TRBV7-6	TRBJ2-3	many	18	TRBD2	TGTGCCAGCAGCCTCGCCCCCTTAGCGGGGGGGGCCTCCGATACGCAGTATTTT	CASSLAPLAGGASDTQYF
TRBV6-6	TRBJ1-1	.	15	.	TGTGCCAGCAGCTACGCGCCAGGGGAGAACACTGAAGCTTTCTTT	CASSYAPGENTEAFF
TRBV4-3	TRBJ1-4	few	16	.	TGCGCCAGCAGCCAAGATCGTAGTTATAATGGGGAAAAACTGTTTTTT	CASSQDRSYNGEKLFF
TRBV7-2	TRBJ2-7	many	15	.	TGTGCCAGCAGCTTAGCCCACCCCACAAGCTACGAGCAGTACTTC	CASSLAHPTSYEQYF
TRBV28	TRBJ2-1	.	16	TRBD2	TGTGCCAGCAGGGGACTAGCGGTGATATCCTACAATGAGCAGTTCTTC	CASRGLAVISYNEQFF
TRBV7-9	TRBJ2-7	few	13	.	TGTGCCAGCAGCTCCCGCCAGTCCTACGAGCAGTACTTC	CASSSRQSYEQYF
TRBV20-1	TRBJ2-5	.	18	TRBD2	TGCAGTGCTAGAGATCTTTTCCGGGGAGCGGGGGGGCAGGAGACCCAGTACTTC	CSARDLFRGAGGQETQYF
TRBV2	TRBJ2-3	.	17	TRBD2	TGTGCCAGCAGTCCGGGACTAGCGGGTTCTGGCACAGATACGCAGTATTTT	CASSPGLAGSGTDTQYF
TRBV7-9	TRBJ1-2	few	16	.	TGTGCCAGCAGCGACCCGGCGGGCACACGGCGGTATGGCTACACCTTC	CASSDPAGTRRYGYTF
TRBV7-4	TRBJ2-5	.	12	.	TGTGTCAGCAGCTTAGGACGTGAGACCCAGTACTTC	CVSSLGRETQYF
TRBV27	TRBJ2-3	few	14	.	TGTGCCAGCAGTTTGTCGGAAAGCACAGATACGCAGTATTTT	CASSLSESTDTQYF
TRBV7-2	TRBJ2-5	.	16	TRBD1	TGTGCCAGCAGCTGGGGGACAGTCCCTTCCCAAGAGACCCAGTACTTC	CASSWGTVPSQETQYF